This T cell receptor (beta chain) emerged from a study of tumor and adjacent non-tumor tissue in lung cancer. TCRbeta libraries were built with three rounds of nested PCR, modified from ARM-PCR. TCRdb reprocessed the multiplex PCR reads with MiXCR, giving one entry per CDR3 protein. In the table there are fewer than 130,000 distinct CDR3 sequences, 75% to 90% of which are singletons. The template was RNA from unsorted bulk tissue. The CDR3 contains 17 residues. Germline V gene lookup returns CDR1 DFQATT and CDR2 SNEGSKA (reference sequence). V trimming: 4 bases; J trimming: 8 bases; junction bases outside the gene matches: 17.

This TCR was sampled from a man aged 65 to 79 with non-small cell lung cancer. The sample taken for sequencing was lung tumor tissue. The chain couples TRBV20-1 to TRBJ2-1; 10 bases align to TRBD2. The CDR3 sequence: CSATAPSGGAGWDEQFF. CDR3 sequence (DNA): TGCAGTGCTACAGCTCCCAGCGGGGGGGCGGGTTGGGATGAGCAGTTCTTC.